This T cell receptor (beta chain) stems from a study of vaccination and CD4 T cells after COVID-19. Across the study: The study enrolled six male and four female convalescents, two of whom were Hispanic.

Remarks on this clonotype: Its antigen is still unknown.

Cultured CD4+ T-cell DNA underwent Oncomine TCR Beta short-read sequencing. TCRdb redid the calling of the PCR reads with MiXCR, one entry per CDR3 protein. This sample has roughly 10,000 distinct CDR3 sequences, with roughly 30% found just once. Described treatment: approximately nine-day PBMC culture with coronavirus spike peptide pools or control peptides (ViraFEST assay). Once peptide pools had expanded antigen-specific T cells, ViraFEST sequenced TCRs. The CDR3 loop spans 15 amino acids. V gave up 5 bases and J gave up 4 bases; unmatched junction bases: 9. From germline, CDR1 is DFQATT and CDR2 SNEGSKA (reference sequence).

The genes are TRBV20-1 and TRBJ2-4; 9 positions match TRBD1. The source of this sequence is a human donor who had recovered from COVID-19. The material sequenced was CD4+ T cells from blood, cultured in vitro, taken after SARS-CoV-2 vaccination. Here the CDR3 reads CSAPRQGVGKNIQYF. The CDR3 nucleotides are TGCAGTGCTCCCCGACAGGGGGTCGGTAAAAACATTCAGTACTTC.